This TCR beta chain derives from a study of cytomegalovirus exposure and HLA in healthy donors. Study-level background: Genotyping of some 400 donors showed that around 86% belonged to the Caucasian-associated ancestry cluster. Regarding the study as a whole: A few CMV-associated chains proved CMV antigen-specific in vitro.

Notes on this clone: What it binds is unknown.

The PCR employed 60 Vbeta primers together with 13 Jbeta primers. Some clones are missing from TCRdb's copy, which holds only in-frame ones; the method was immunoSEQ multiplex PCR. The sample lists approximately 79,000 clones, around 76% occurring once. Germline CDR1 reads SEHNR; CDR2 reads FQNEAQ (reference sequence). The V and J ends lost 3 bases and 3 bases, in that order; junction bases with no gene match: 8. The CDR3 runs 16 residues. The sequence was obtained from a man aged 35 to 55 in good health and CMV-seronegative. The source material was PBMCs. The chain combines TRBV7-9 with TRBJ2-3; TRBD2 aligns across 8 bases. CDR3 coding DNA: TGTGCCAGCAGCTTCCCAACGGGAGGGCCTACAGATACGCAGTATTTT. Translating gives CASSFPTGGPTDTQYF.